The sequence of this TCR beta chain was determined in a study of shared clonotypes between healthy human individuals. Clones were read by immunoSEQ multiplex PCR, and TCRdb kept only the in-frame ones, dropping some. The table records some 530,000 clones, roughly 80% of them present only once. V lost 6 bases, J lost 5 bases, and 10 bases lay in between. Germline values: CDR1 LNHDA, CDR2 SQIVND (reference sequence). CDR3 size: 12 residues. The sample holds a few counts of this clone. Sequencing was performed on PBMCs. The sequence was obtained from a middle-aged woman in good health. Some clones in this sample may be carry-over from other donors' samples. The gene calls are TRBV19 and TRBJ1-1; D is ambiguous. For the CDR3, the DNA is TGTGCCAGTAGGACGGAATTGACTGAAGCTTTCTTT. The encoded protein is CASRTELTEAFF.